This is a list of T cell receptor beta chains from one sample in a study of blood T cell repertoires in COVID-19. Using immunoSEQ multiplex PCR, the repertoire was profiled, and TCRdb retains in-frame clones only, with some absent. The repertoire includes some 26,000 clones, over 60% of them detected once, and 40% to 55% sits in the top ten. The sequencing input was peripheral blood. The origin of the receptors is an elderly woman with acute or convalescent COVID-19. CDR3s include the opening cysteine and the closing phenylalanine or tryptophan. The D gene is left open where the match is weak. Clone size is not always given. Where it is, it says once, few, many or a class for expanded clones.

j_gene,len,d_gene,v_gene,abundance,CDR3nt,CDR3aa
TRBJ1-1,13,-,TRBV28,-,TGTGCCAGCAGTCTCCCGGGGGGCACTGAAGCTTTCTTT,CASSLPGGTEAFF
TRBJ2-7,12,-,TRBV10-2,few,TGCGCCAGCAGCGCGAGCTCCTACGAGCAGTACTTC,CASSASSYEQYF
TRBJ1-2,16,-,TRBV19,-,TGTGCCAGTAGTATAGATCTTGGGCAGCTCAACTATGGCTACACCTTC,CASSIDLGQLNYGYTF
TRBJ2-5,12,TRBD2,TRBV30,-,TGTGCCTGCGAGCGGGGTGAAGAGACCCAGTACTTC,CACERGEETQYF
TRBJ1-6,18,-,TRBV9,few,TGTGCCAGCAGCGTAGCCCCTGAACTCAGGGGTAATAATTCACCCCTCCACTTT,CASSVAPELRGNNSPLHF
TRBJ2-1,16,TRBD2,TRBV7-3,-,TGTGCCAGCAGCTCCGCCACTAGCGGGGGGGTCGATGAGCAGTTCTTC,CASSSATSGGVDEQFF
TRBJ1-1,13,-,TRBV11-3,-,TGTGCCAGCAGCCTGACAACAGGGACTGAAGCTTTCTTT,CASSLTTGTEAFF
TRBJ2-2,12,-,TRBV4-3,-,TGCGCCAGCAGCCAAGTCCTCGGGGAGCTGTTTTTT,CASSQVLGELFF
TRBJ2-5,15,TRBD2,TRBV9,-,TGTGCCAGCAGCGTCCGCTCGGGGGGTAGGGAGACCCAGTACTTC,CASSVRSGGRETQYF
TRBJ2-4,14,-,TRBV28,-,TGTGCCAGCAGTTTTATAGGGAGCCAAAACATTCAGTACTTC,CASSFIGSQNIQYF
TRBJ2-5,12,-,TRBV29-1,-,TGCAGCGTCGGGTGGGGCCCAGAGACCCAGTACTTC,CSVGWGPETQYF
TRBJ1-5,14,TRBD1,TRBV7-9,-,TGTGCCAGCAGCCACCGGGACAGCCCGCAGCCCCAGCATTTT,CASSHRDSPQPQHF
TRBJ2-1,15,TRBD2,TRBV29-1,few,TGCAGCGTTGGGGAACTAGCGGGAGGTTACAATGAGCAGTTCTTC,CSVGELAGGYNEQFF
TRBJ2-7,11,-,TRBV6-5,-,TGTGCCAGCAGTTACTCCTTCGAGGAGCACTTC,CASSYSFEEHF
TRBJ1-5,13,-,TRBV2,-,TGTGCCAGCAGTGGGGGGCAGGATCAGCCCCAGCATTTT,CASSGGQDQPQHF
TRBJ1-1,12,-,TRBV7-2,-,TGTGCCAGCGGTGGGGCAGGCACTGAAGCTTTCTTT,CASGGAGTEAFF
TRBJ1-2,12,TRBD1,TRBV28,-,TGTGCCAGCAGTGACAGGGACTATGGCTACACCTTC,CASSDRDYGYTF
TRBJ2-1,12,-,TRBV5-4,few,TGTGCCAGCAGCCCCGCCGGGGGTGAGCAGTTCTTC,CASSPAGGEQFF
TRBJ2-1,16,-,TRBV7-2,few,TGTGCCAGCAGCCCCGGGGGTTACGGCTCCTACAATGAGCAGTTCTTC,CASSPGGYGSYNEQFF
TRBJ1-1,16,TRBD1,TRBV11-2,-,TGTGCCAGCAGCCAGAGGGACAGGGGGTTGGAAACTGAAGCTTTCTTT,CASSQRDRGLETEAFF
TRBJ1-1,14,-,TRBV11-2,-,TGTGCCAGCAGCTCAGAGAGTAGGAACACTGAAGCTTTCTTT,CASSSESRNTEAFF
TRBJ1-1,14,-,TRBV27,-,TGTGCCAGCAGGTCTAGGGGAGGACAAACTGAAGCTTTCTTT,CASRSRGGQTEAFF
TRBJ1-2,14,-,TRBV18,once,TGTGCCAGCTCACCAGGCAGGGAAACCTATGGCTACACCTTC,CASSPGRETYGYTF
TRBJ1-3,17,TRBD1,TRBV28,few,TGTGCCAGCAGTTTAAGGGGCAGGGGGCGATCTGGAAACACCATATATTTT,CASSLRGRGRSGNTIYF
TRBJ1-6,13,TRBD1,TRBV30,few,TGTGCCTGGTCCGGGACAGTAAATTCACCCCTCCACTTT,CAWSGTVNSPLHF
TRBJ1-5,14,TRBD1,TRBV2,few,TGTGCCAGCAGGGGGACAGGCTCCACTCAGCCCCAGCATTTT,CASRGTGSTQPQHF
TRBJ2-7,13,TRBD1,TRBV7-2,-,TGTGCCAGCAGCCCGGGACAGCTTCTGGAGCAGTACTTC,CASSPGQLLEQYF
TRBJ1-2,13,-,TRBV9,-,TGTGCCAGCAGCGTAGGGGGAGACTATGGCTACACCTTC,CASSVGGDYGYTF
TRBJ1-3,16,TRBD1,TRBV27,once,TGTGCCAGCAGTCGCAACCTAAGGGGGCCGGGAAACACCATATATTTT,CASSRNLRGPGNTIYF
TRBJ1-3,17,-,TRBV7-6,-,TGTGCCAGCAGCTTAGCGCAGGCCGCCAGCTCTGGAAACACCATATATTTT,CASSLAQAASSGNTIYF
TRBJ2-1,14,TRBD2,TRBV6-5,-,TGTGCCAGCAAAAGGACTAGTTCCTACAATGAGCAGTTCTTC,CASKRTSSYNEQFF
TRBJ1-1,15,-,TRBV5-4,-,TGTGCCAGCAGCTTGGGATTGGATGCGGAGGCTGAAGCTTTCTTT,CASSLGLDAEAEAFF
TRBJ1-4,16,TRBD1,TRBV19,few,TGTGCCAGTACGAAGACAGGGACGGGGGCTAATGAAAAACTGTTTTTT,CASTKTGTGANEKLFF
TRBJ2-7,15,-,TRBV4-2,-,TGTGCCAGCAGCCAACAGGGGGCGGGGGTCTACGAGCAGTACTTC,CASSQQGAGVYEQYF
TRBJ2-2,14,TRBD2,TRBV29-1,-,TGCAGCGTTGTACTAGCGGGAGATGTCGGGGAGCTGTTTTTT,CSVVLAGDVGELFF
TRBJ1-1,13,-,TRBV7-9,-,TGTGCCAGCAAAGAACAGGGTAACACTGAAGCTTTCTTT,CASKEQGNTEAFF
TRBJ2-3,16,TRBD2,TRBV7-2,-,TGTGCCAGCAGCCCCCAAGCGGGAAACCCCACAGATACGCAGTATTTT,CASSPQAGNPTDTQYF
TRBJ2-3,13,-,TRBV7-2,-,TGTGCCAGCAGCTTGGCGGTCACAGATACGCAGTATTTT,CASSLAVTDTQYF
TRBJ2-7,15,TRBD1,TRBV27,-,TGTGCCAGCAGTTCCACCACAGGGGGCGCGTACGAGCAGTACTTC,CASSSTTGGAYEQYF
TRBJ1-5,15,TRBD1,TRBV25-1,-,TGTGCCAGCAGTGAAAGCGACAGGGGAGGGCAGCCCCAGCATTTT,CASSESDRGGQPQHF
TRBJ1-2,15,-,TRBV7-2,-,TGTGCCAGCAGCTTAGTGACAGAAGCTAACTATGGCTACACCTTC,CASSLVTEANYGYTF
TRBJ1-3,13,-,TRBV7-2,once,TGTGCCAGCAGCCGGGGTGGCGGAAACACCATATATTTT,CASSRGGGNTIYF